The clone carrying this T cell receptor (beta chain) came up many times. Antigen specificity is unknown. This specimen belongs to a study of T cells in Graves' hyperthyroidism and ophthalmopathy. Hyperthyroidism of Graves' type that showed no ophthalmopathy progression within 18 months was stable. Researchers amplified the TCR beta CDR3 regions from RNA transcripts. HTBI primers were the set used in a first-round RT-PCR of the TCR CDR3. One entry per CDR3 protein, called by TCRdb with MiXCR from the multiplex PCR reads. Here the sample spans about 760,000 distinct CDR3 sequences, approximately 40% being singletons. Study-level results: Clonotypes that were expanded in thyroid above 0.001 mostly appeared in blood too. A model built on 13 V-J features separated ophthalmopathy from stable hyperthyroidism.

V lost 8 bases and J 7 bases, leaving 14 bases between the germline ends. Germline V lookup: CDR1 ENHRY, CDR2 SYGVKD. The CDR3 is 13 residues long. The rearrangement joins TRBV10-3 to TRBJ1-4, with D perhaps TRBD1 (5 bases). Sequenced material: blood. The TCR comes from a woman in her forties with Graves' hyperthyroidism. The CDR3 sequence: CAIRDPASEKLFF. The DNA of the CDR3 is TGTGCCATCCGGGACCCGGCGTCTGAAAAACTGTTTTTT.